The 14 T cell receptor beta chains below were found in one sample sequenced in a study of blood T cells in healthy people across ages. A sample-barcoded 5' primer and a J-beta primer mix were used in a second PCR of roughly 7 to 11 cycles. TCRdb fed the 5' RACE reads into MiXCR, producing one record per CDR3 protein. This table has 1.5 million to 2 million distinct CDR3 sequences, approximately 30% appearing once. Sequencing was done on a sample of blood. These TCRs come from a woman aged 30 to 39 in good health.

This chain links TRBV18 with TRBJ2-3, with a tentative D call TRBD1 (5 bases). CDR3 length: 17 amino acids. Germline V CDR1 and CDR2: KGHSH, LQKENI. Trimming shortened V by 0 bases and J by 0 bases, and 13 bases separated the two germline ends. The DNA of the CDR3 is TGTGCCAGCTCACCACCCAACAGGCAAACTAGCACAGATACGCAGTATTTT. Translation: CASSPPNRQTSTDTQYF.

This clonotype showed up just a few times. V gene TRBV27 combines with J gene TRBJ1-2, with 9 bases aligning to TRBD1. V was pared by 4 bases and J by 11 bases, with 11 bases of the junction left unmatched. The CDR3 runs to 14 residues. CDR1 MNHEY and CDR2 SMNVEV come from the germline V gene (reference sequence). The CDR3 loop is CASSSAQGARHYTF. The CDR3 DNA sequence: TGTGCCAGCAGTTCCGCACAGGGGGCGCGACATTACACCTTC.

A remark on this clonotype: A much more abundant neighbour one base away suggests this may be a read error. The rearrangement uses TRBV5-1 and TRBJ2-6, with 8 bases lining up with TRBD1. The CDR3 spans 18 residues. In germline, CDR1 is SGHRS, CDR2 YFSETQ. The CDR3 region has the DNA TGCGCCAGCAGCTTCGAAGGACAGGGTTTCTCTGGGGCCAGCGTCCTGACTTTC. This gives the protein CASSFEGQGFSGASVLTF.

The V gene is TRBV7-9, the J gene TRBJ2-7, with a tentative D call TRBD1 (7 bases). Germline loops: CDR1 SEHNR, CDR2 FQNEAQ (reference sequence). Trimming pared 3 bases from V and 2 bases from J, leaving 14 bases between. The CDR3 has 15 residues. The CDR3 reads CASSLAGQRTYEQYF. The CDR3 nucleotides read TGTGCCAGCAGCTTGGCGGGACAGAGGACCTACGAGCAGTACTTC.

This clonotype appeared many times. J is TRBJ1-2 and V is TRBV20-1, with TRBD1 as a possible D gene (5 bases). Trimming left V 0 bases short and J 4 bases short, with 9 bases between. Germline values: CDR1 DFQATT, CDR2 SNEGSKA (reference sequence). The CDR3 runs to 13 residues. The CDR3 is CSARETGSYGYTF. The CDR3 DNA reads TGCAGTGCTAGAGAAACAGGTTCCTATGGCTACACCTTC.

Remarks on this clonotype: Being one base from a much bigger clone, this may be a read error. The gene calls are TRBV28 and TRBJ2-7; D call uncertain. The CDR3 contains 12 residues. CDR1 MDHEN and CDR2 SYDVKM come from the germline V gene. The CDR3 bases are TGTGCCAGCACCGTTGGTCTTGGCGAGCACTACTTC. Translation gives CASTVGLGEHYF.

This sequence joins TRBV20-1 and TRBJ2-5; TRBD1 might be the D (6 bases). The length of the CDR3 is 15 residues. Germline loops: CDR1 DFQATT, CDR2 SNEGSKA (reference sequence). V was clipped by 2 bases and J by 3 bases, with 16 bases between them. The CDR3 region has the DNA TGCAGTGCTAGACCTGCTCGGACAGCTAAAGAGACCCAGTACTTC. It is translated as CSARPARTAKETQYF.

This clonotype was counted a few times. The rearrangement links TRBV6-5 to TRBJ1-4; 9 bases fit TRBD1. Germline assignment: CDR1 MNHEY and CDR2 SVGAGI. V was clipped by 3 bases and J by 8 bases; unmatched bases: 10. The CDR3 runs 16 residues. The CDR3 nucleotides are TGTGCCAGCAGTTATTCCGGGACAGGGACAAACGAAAAACTGTTTTTT. This gives the protein CASSYSGTGTNEKLFF.

The CDR3 spells CASSPGTGETEAFF. As DNA, the CDR3 is TGCGCCAGCAGCCCGGGGACAGGGGAAACTGAAGCTTTCTTT. The rearrangement links TRBV5-1 to TRBJ1-1, with TRBD1 identical over 10 bases. Germline CDR1 SGHRS, CDR2 YFSETQ. This CDR3 contains 14 residues. V was clipped by 4 bases and J by 5 bases; unmatched bases: 5.

The genes are TRBV12-5 and TRBJ1-2, with D possibly being TRBD1 (5 bases). V was trimmed by 3 bases and J by 8 bases, leaving 16 bases between them. Germline V lookup: CDR1 LGHNT, CDR2 FRNRAP. There are 14 residues in the CDR3. As DNA, the CDR3 is TGTGCTAGTGGTTTCCCCGAGGGGAGTGGAGGCTACACCTTC. Translation gives CASGFPEGSGGYTF.

This clonotype has more than one count but fewer than ten. The chain couples TRBV5-1 to TRBJ1-2; a possible D gene is TRBD1 (5 bases). V was pared by 0 bases and J by 4 bases, with 16 bases between. This CDR3 comprises 16 residues. Germline CDR1 SGHRS, CDR2 YFSETQ. The CDR3 spells CASSLDTGATLYGYTF. For the CDR3, the DNA is TGCGCCAGCAGCTTGGATACAGGCGCTACCCTCTATGGCTACACCTTC.

V and J are TRBV5-1 and TRBJ2-4; D is perhaps TRBD1 or TRBD2 (7 bases each). There are 15 residues in the CDR3. Per the germline V gene, CDR1 is SGHRS and CDR2 is YFSETQ. The V gene lost 4 bases and the J gene lost 4 bases, with 15 bases spanning the gap. CDR3 in DNA: TGCGCCAGCAGCGGAGGGGAGGGGGCGAAAAACATTCAGTACTTC. The encoded protein is CASSGGEGAKNIQYF.

This clonotype was seen more than once but under ten times. The rearrangement uses TRBV7-3 and TRBJ2-1, with D possibly TRBD2 on 6 matching bases. Trimming left V 0 bases short and J 3 bases short, with 12 bases between. This CDR3 spans 16 amino acids. Per the germline V gene, CDR1 is SGHTA and CDR2 is FQGTGA. The CDR3 is CASSLTGRGDYNEQFF. The CDR3 DNA is TGTGCCAGCAGCTTAACGGGGCGGGGAGACTACAATGAGCAGTTCTTC.

On this clonotype itself: Possible read error: a much larger clone is one base away. V is TRBV5-1 and J is TRBJ2-7, with 9 bases aligning to TRBD1. From germline, CDR1 is SGHRS and CDR2 YFSETQ. The CDR3 runs to 15 residues. DNA of the CDR3: TGCGCCAGCAGCTTGGGGGACAGGGCCCCCAACGAGCGGTACTTC. Translating gives CASSLGDRAPNERYF.